These 10 T cell receptor beta chains originate from one sample sequenced in a study of blood T cell repertoires in COVID-19. Assay: immunoSEQ multiplex PCR; the TCRdb copy retains only in-frame clones and omits some. Of about 150,000 clones in the sample, more than 75% were seen once. Material: peripheral blood. The receptors were sampled from a man older than 75 with acute or convalescent COVID-19.

The V and J genes are TRBV7-2 and TRBJ1-4; 9 bases are a match to TRBD1. The CDR3 runs to 14 residues. Germline loops: CDR1 SGHTA, CDR2 FQGNSA. V was clipped by 4 bases and J by 10 bases; unmatched bases: 7. In nucleotides, the CDR3 is TGTGCCAGCAGCTCGGACAGGGGTATTGGAAAACTGTTTTTT. Protein: CASSSDRGIGKLFF.

In this sample, this clone turned up once. V and J are TRBV18 and TRBJ2-3, with TRBD2 identical over 9 bases. Germline CDR1 KGHSH, CDR2 LQKENI. The CDR3 is 15 amino acids. J was trimmed by 5 bases and V by 3 bases; bases with no gene match: 6. The CDR3 bases are TGTGCCAGCTCACCGGCGGGAGGGCCCAAAGATACGCAGTATTTT. Translating gives CASSPAGGPKDTQYF. The full variable domain, rest sourced from reference TRBV18 and TRBJ2-3, is NAGVMQNPRHLVRRRGQEARLRCSPMKGHSHVYWYRQLPEEGLKFMVYLQKENIIDESGMPKERFSAEFPKEGPSILRIQQVVRGDSAAYFCASSPAGGPKDTQYFGPGTRLTVL.

The rearrangement joins TRBV11-2 to TRBJ2-7, with D tentatively TRBD2 (5 bases). Germline CDR1 and CDR2: SGHAT and FQNNGV. CDR3 length: 14 residues. V lost 0 bases, J lost 1 base, and 7 bases lay in between. CDR3 protein: CASSLEAGSYEQYF. The CDR3 nucleotides are TGTGCCAGCAGCTTAGAGGCGGGTTCCTACGAGCAGTACTTC.

The chain couples TRBV5-1 to TRBJ1-1, with D tentatively TRBD1 (5 bases). Germline V CDR1 and CDR2: SGHRS, YFSETQ. This CDR3 has 16 amino acids. V was clipped by 0 bases and J by 5 bases, with 17 bases between them. For the CDR3, the DNA is TGCGCCAGCAGCTTGGGGCTGCGGGGCAGTAGGACTGAAGCTTTCTTT. Its protein product is CASSLGLRGSRTEAFF.

The chain joins TRBV9 to TRBJ2-7; 8 bases agree with TRBD1. V trimming: 2 bases; J trimming: 2 bases; junction bases outside the gene matches: 3. This CDR3 is 14 amino acids long. The V gene's germline CDR1 is SGDLS and CDR2 YYNGEE. The CDR3 protein is CASSVGQATYEQYF. CDR3 bases: TGTGCCAGCAGCGTGGGACAGGCCACCTACGAGCAGTACTTC.

This clone was seen only a few times. The chain recombines TRBV2 with TRBJ1-5; D ambiguous. The CDR3 has 15 amino acids. Per the germline V gene, CDR1 is SNHLY and CDR2 is FYNNEI. The germline V and J ends were trimmed by 2 bases and 0 bases, with 8 bases remaining between them. The CDR3 coding sequence is TGTGCCAGCAGTGAATTGGAGTATAGCAATCAGCCCCAGCATTTT. It codes for CASSELEYSNQPQHF.

This rearrangement joins TRBV2 to TRBJ1-5; tentatively, D is TRBD1 (5 bases). Trimming removed 7 bases from V and 4 bases from J, with 11 bases in between. This CDR3 is 13 amino acids long. Germline CDR1 SNHLY, CDR2 FYNNEI. CDR3 residues: CASKYGGNQPQHF. The CDR3, as DNA: TGTGCCAGCAAGTATGGGGGGAATCAGCCCCAGCATTTT. Based on the CDR3 plus reference TRBV2 and TRBJ1-5, the full variable domain is EPEVTQTPSHQVTQMGQEVILRCVPISNHLYFYWYRQILGQKVEFLVSFYNNEISEKSEIFDDQFSVERPDGSNFTLKIRSTKLEDSAMYFCASKYGGNQPQHFGDGTRLSIL.

The J gene is TRBJ1-1, the V gene TRBV28, with 10 positions matching TRBD1. After removal of 5 bases from V and 3 bases from J, the junction contained 6 bases not matched to a gene. This CDR3 region has 15 residues. In germline, CDR1 is MDHEN, CDR2 SYDVKM. The CDR3 loop reads CASSIWTGGYTEAFF. CDR3 DNA sequence: TGTGCCAGCAGTATCTGGACAGGGGGGTACACTGAAGCTTTCTTT. Drawing the rest from reference TRBV28 and TRBJ1-1, the complete variable domain is DVKVTQSSRYLVKRTGEKVFLECVQDMDHENMFWYRQDPGLGLRLIYFSYDVKMKEKGDIPEGYSVSREKKERFSLILESASTNQTSMYLCASSIWTGGYTEAFFGQGTRLTVV.

V usage is TRBV7-2 and J usage is TRBJ1-1; TRBD1 is a possible D gene (6 bases). CDR1 is SGHTA and CDR2 is FQGNSA in the germline V gene. V lost 6 bases to trimming and J lost 5 bases, with 19 bases between them. The CDR3 consists of 15 residues. Here the CDR3 DNA reads TGTGCCAGCAGAGCCGTGGGGGGGCTGAGAACTGAAGCTTTCTTT. Translated: CASRAVGGLRTEAFF.

The gene calls are TRBV2 and TRBJ2-7; D not resolved. V was shortened by 6 bases and J by 1 base, with 7 bases between the two germline ends. Germline CDR1 SNHLY, CDR2 FYNNEI. This CDR3 has 12 amino acids. The CDR3 here is CASRSVSYEQYF. The CDR3 bases are TGTGCCAGCAGGTCGGTATCCTACGAGCAGTACTTC.